This TCR beta chain was retrieved from a study of glioma-infiltrating T cells after dendritic cell vaccination. Germline V gene lookup returns CDR1 LNHDA and CDR2 SQIVND (reference sequence). CDR3 length: 15 residues. Trimming stripped 3 bases from V and 2 bases from J, with 14 bases between. Profiling relied on immunoSEQ multiplex PCR, and the TCRdb table lists in-frame clones only, not all of them. The sample shows tens of thousands of clones, more than 75% of them seen only once. This TCR was recovered from a human donor with glioblastoma. The sample in question was blood, obtained before dendritic cell vaccination. The rearrangement links TRBV19 to TRBJ2-7, with a tentative D call TRBD2 (7 bases). The CDR3 region has the DNA TGTGCCAGTAGTATGTCAAGGGGGGGGACCTACGAGCAGTACTTC. It yields the protein CASSMSRGGTYEQYF.